This entry concerns a single T cell receptor (beta chain). The antigen is unknown. These data come from a study of vaccination effects on CD4 cells after COVID-19. Clones were read by immunoSEQ multiplex PCR, and TCRdb kept only the in-frame ones, dropping some. The sample comprises tens of thousands of clones, 73% of which are singletons, and approximately 7.8% rests with the top ten. Sequencing in the ViraFEST assay came after antigen-specific CD4+ T cells had been expanded with viral peptide pools, which were used to stimulate PBMC. CD4+ T cell isolation took place after approximately 11 days of culture. Participants were given two doses of BNT162b2 or mRNA-1273 vaccine. CDR1 is SGHDT, CDR2 YYEEEE, per germline. The CDR3 loop spans 15 amino acids. V lost 2 bases to trimming and J lost 2 bases, with 10 bases between them.

The source was CD4+ T cells from PBMCs cultured with SARS-CoV-2 spike peptides, collected after COVID-19 vaccination. This TCR came from a human donor who received a COVID-19 vaccine. The rearrangement uses TRBV5-6 and TRBJ2-2, with D possibly being TRBD1 (6 bases). CDR3 region: CASSLQGVNTGELFF. CDR3 nucleotides: TGTGCCAGCAGCTTACAGGGAGTCAACACCGGGGAGCTGTTTTTT.